These 9 T cell receptor beta chains came from one sample sequenced in a study of vaccination and CD4 T cells after COVID-19. At the Johns Hopkins FTIC core, DNA taken from cultured CD4+ T cells was sequenced by way of the Oncomine TCR Beta short-read assay. TCRdb ran MiXCR on the PCR reads and lists one entry per CDR3 protein. Among 17,000 or so distinct CDR3 sequences, more than 20% were seen once, and the ten largest hold around 7.9%. No cognate antigen is known for these TCRs. The treatment here: roughly 11-day PBMC culture with coronavirus spike peptide pools or control peptides (ViraFEST assay). Source material: cultured CD4+ T cells from blood. These receptors all come from a human donor with COVID-19.

The rearrangement joins TRBV20-1 to TRBJ1-2, with D uncertain. The V gene lost 4 bases and the J gene lost 0 bases, with 9 bases spanning the gap. Looked up from germline, CDR1 is DFQATT and CDR2 is SNEGSKA (reference sequence). The CDR3 is 13 amino acids. Here the CDR3 DNA reads TGCAGTGCTAAAATCACAACTAACTATGGCTACACCTTC. Translation gives CSAKITTNYGYTF.

The CDR3 DNA is TGTGCCAGCAGTGAAGTAGTCACCGGGGAGCTGTTTTTT. This gives the protein CASSEVVTGELFF. The V call is TRBV2, the J call TRBJ2-2; the D is unclear. The germline gives CDR1 SNHLY, CDR2 FYNNEI. The CDR3 runs to 13 residues. The V end lost 1 base, the J end lost 4 bases, and 4 bases lay between the germline ends.

This chain connects TRBV28 to TRBJ1-2; TRBD1 agrees at 8 bases. The trim removed 6 bases at V and 4 bases at J, leaving 4 bases unmatched. Germline CDR1 MDHEN, CDR2 SYDVKM. The CDR3 runs to 13 residues. The CDR3 nucleotides are TGTGCCAGCAGACGGACAGGGTCCTATGGCTACACCTTC. Encoded protein: CASRRTGSYGYTF.

This clonotype was observed a few times. This chain connects TRBV25-1 to TRBJ1-2, with D perhaps matching TRBD1 (5 bases). Germline CDR1 and CDR2: MGHDK and SYGVNS. This CDR3 comprises 15 residues. The V end was cut by 5 bases, the J end by 7 bases, with 20 bases between. This CDR3 reads CASSIPGTPVGGYTF. The CDR3 DNA is TGTGCCAGCAGTATCCCCGGGACCCCTGTGGGTGGCTACACCTTC.

A few counts support this clonotype. CDR3 sequence: CASKGSGVYEQYF. The CDR3 nucleotides are TGTGCCAGCAAGGGGTCGGGGGTCTACGAGCAGTACTTC. The chain carries TRBV12-3 or TRBV12-4 and TRBJ2-7; D possibly corresponds to TRBD2 (6 bases). The CDR3 is made up of 13 amino acids. Trimming stripped 7 bases from V and 3 bases from J, with 13 bases between.

J is TRBJ2-1 and V is TRBV2; 12 bases are shared with TRBD2. CDR1 and CDR2 (germline): SNHLY, FYNNEI. This CDR3 comprises 17 residues. Trimming cost V 8 bases and J 2 bases; bases outside gene matches: 10. CDR3: CASRTSGEALPYNEQFF. In DNA form, the CDR3 reads TGTGCCAGCCGGACTAGCGGGGAGGCTTTGCCCTACAATGAGCAGTTCTTC. Supplemented by reference TRBV2 and TRBJ2-1, the full variable domain reads EPEVTQTPSHQVTQMGQEVILRCVPISNHLYFYWYRQILGQKVEFLVSFYNNEISEKSEIFDDQFSVERPDGSNFTLKIRSTKLEDSAMYFCASRTSGEALPYNEQFFGPGTRLTVL.

This clonotype was counted only a few times. This sequence joins TRBV15 and TRBJ2-7, with 9 nucleotides matching TRBD1. Germline CDR1 reads LNHNV; CDR2 reads YYDKDF (reference sequence). J lost 1 base, V lost 5 bases, and 9 bases had no gene match. The CDR3 is 16 residues long. The CDR3 coding sequence is TGTGCCACCAGCGGCGGGGACAGGGACTTTTCCTACGAGCAGTACTTC. This translates into CATSGGDRDFSYEQYF.

A few counts support this clonotype. The genes are TRBV7-6 and TRBJ1-1; a possible D gene is TRBD1 (6 bases). The CDR3 totals 16 residues. Deletions cut 5 bases from V and 1 base from J, with 17 bases between. Germline V gene data show CDR1 as SGHVS and CDR2 as FNYEAQ. The CDR3 here is CASSQGQPRGNTEAFF. CDR3 nucleotides: TGTGCCAGCAGCCAGGGGCAGCCGAGGGGGAACACTGAAGCTTTCTTT.

This chain joins TRBV7-2 and TRBJ2-3; TRBD2 agrees at 10 bases. Germline assignment: CDR1 SGHTA and CDR2 FQGNSA. The CDR3 is 16 residues long. Unmatched junction bases numbered 14, after V lost 5 bases and J lost 9 bases. The CDR3 reads CASSPPGTSASQTQYF. The CDR3 nucleotides are TGTGCCAGCAGCCCGCCCGGGACTAGCGCCTCCCAAACGCAGTATTTT.